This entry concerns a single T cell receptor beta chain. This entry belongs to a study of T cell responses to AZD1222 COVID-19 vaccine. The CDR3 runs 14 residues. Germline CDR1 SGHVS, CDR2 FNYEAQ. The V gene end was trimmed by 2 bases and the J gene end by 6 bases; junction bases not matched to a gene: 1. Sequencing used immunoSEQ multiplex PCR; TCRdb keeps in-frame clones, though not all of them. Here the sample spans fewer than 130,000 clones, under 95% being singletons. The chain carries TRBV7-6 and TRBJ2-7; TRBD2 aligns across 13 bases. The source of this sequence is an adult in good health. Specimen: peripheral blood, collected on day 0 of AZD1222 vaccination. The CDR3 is CASSLRTSGGEQYF. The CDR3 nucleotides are TGTGCCAGCAGCTTAAGGACTAGCGGGGGCGAGCAGTACTTC. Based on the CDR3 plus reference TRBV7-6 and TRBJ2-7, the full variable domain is GAGVSQSPRYKVTKRGQDVALRCDPISGHVSLYWYRQALGQGPEFLTYFNYEAQQDKSGLPNDRFSAERPEGSISTLTIQRTEQRDSAMYRCASSLRTSGGEQYFGPGTRLTVT.